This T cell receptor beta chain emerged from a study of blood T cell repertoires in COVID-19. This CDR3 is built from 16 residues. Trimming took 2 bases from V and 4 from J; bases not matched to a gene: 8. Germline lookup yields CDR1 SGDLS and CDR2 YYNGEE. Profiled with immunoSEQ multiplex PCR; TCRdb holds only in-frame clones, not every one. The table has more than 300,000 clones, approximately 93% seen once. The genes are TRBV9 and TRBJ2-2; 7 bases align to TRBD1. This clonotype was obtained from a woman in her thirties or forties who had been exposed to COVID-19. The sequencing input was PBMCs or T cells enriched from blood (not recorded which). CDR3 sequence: CASSVTDRVVTGELFF. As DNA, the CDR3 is TGTGCCAGCAGCGTTACAGACAGGGTGGTCACCGGGGAGCTGTTTTTT.